This T cell receptor (beta chain) stems from a study of blood T cell repertoires in COVID-19. V shed 4 bases and J 4 bases; nucleotides not matched to a gene: 12. The CDR3 totals 17 residues. CDR1 and CDR2 (germline): SGDLS, YYNGEE. The data were produced by immunoSEQ multiplex PCR, yet TCRdb's version contains in-frame clones alone and is incomplete. This table has 150,000 to 190,000 clones, under 90% appearing once. The genes are TRBV9 and TRBJ2-2; the match to TRBD2 covers 8 bases. This TCR was sampled from a man in his fifties who had recovered from COVID-19. Sequenced material: PBMCs or T cells enriched from blood (not recorded which). CDR3 loop: CASSPDPGGSGTGELFF. In DNA form, the CDR3 reads TGTGCCAGCAGCCCCGATCCGGGGGGGTCGGGCACCGGGGAGCTGTTTTTT.